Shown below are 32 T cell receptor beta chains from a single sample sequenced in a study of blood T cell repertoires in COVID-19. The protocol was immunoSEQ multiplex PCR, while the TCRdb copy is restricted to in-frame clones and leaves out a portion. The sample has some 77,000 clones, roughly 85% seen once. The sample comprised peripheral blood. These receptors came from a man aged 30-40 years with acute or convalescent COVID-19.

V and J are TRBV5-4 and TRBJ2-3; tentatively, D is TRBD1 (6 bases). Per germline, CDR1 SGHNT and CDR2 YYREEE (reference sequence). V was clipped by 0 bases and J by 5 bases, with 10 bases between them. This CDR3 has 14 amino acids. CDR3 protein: CASSLARGGDTQYF. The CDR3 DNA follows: TGTGCCAGCAGCTTGGCCAGGGGCGGAGATACGCAGTATTTT. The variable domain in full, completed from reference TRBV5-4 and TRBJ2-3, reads ETGVTQSPTHLIKTRGQQVTLRCSSQSGHNTVSWYQQALGQGPQFIFQYYREEENGRGNFPPRFSGLQFPNYSSELNVNALELDDSALYLCASSLARGGDTQYFGPGTRLTVL.

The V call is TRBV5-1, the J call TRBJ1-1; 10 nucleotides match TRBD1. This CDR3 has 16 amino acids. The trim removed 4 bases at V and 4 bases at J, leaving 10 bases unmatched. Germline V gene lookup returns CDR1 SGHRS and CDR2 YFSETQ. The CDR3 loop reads CASSLGTGARSTEAFF. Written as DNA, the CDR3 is TGCGCCAGCAGCCTTGGGACAGGGGCGAGATCCACTGAAGCTTTCTTT.

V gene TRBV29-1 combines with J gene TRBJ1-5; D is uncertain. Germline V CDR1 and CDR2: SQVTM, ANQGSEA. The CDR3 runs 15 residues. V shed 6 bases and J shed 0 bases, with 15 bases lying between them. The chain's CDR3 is CSVCGRRNSNQPQHF. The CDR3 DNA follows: TGCAGCGTCTGCGGCCGGAGAAATAGCAATCAGCCCCAGCATTTT.

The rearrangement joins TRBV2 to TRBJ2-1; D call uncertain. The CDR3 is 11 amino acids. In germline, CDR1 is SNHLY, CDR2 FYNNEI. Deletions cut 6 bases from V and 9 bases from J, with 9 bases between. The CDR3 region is CASSRNVEQFF. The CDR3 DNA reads TGTGCCAGCAGCCGTAATGTTGAGCAGTTCTTC.

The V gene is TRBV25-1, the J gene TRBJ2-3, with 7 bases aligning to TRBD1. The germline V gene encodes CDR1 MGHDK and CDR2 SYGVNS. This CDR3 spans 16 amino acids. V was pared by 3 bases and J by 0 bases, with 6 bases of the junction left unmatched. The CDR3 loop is CASSETGRSSTDTQYF. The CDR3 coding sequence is TGTGCCAGCAGTGAGACAGGGCGGTCTAGCACAGATACGCAGTATTTT.

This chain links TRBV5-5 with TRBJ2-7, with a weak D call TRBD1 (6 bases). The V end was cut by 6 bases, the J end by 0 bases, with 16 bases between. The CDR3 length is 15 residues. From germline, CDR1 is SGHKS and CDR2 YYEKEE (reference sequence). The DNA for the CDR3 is TGTGCCAGCATTTCCGGGACACCATTCTCCTACGAGCAGTACTTC. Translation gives CASISGTPFSYEQYF. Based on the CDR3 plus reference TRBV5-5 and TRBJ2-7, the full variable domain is DAGVTQSPTHLIKTRGQQVTLRCSPISGHKSVSWYQQVLGQGPQFIFQYYEKEERGRGNFPDRFSARQFPNYSSELNVNALLLGDSALYLCASISGTPFSYEQYFGPGTRLTVT.

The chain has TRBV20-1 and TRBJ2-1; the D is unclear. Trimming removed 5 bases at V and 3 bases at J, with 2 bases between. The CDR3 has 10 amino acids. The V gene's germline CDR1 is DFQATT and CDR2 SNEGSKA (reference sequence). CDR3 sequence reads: CSAYYNEQFF. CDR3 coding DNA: TGCAGTGCTTACTACAATGAGCAGTTCTTC.

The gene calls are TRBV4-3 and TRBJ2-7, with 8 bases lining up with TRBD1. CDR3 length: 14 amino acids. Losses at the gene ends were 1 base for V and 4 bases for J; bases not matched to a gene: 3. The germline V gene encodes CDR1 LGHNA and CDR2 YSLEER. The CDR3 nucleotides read TGCGCCAGCAGCCAAGGGACAGGGCTTTACGAGCAGTACTTC. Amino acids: CASSQGTGLYEQYF.

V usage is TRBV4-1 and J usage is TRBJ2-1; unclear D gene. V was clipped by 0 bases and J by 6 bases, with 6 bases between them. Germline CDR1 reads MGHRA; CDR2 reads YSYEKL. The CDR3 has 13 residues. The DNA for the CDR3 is TGCGCCAGCAGCCAAGATTATCTCAATGAGCAGTTCTTC. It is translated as CASSQDYLNEQFF.

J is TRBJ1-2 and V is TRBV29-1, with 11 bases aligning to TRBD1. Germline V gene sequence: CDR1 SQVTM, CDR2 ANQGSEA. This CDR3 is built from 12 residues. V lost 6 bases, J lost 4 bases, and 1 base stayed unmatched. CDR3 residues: CSVGQGVYGYTF. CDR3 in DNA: TGCAGCGTGGGACAGGGGGTCTATGGCTACACCTTC.

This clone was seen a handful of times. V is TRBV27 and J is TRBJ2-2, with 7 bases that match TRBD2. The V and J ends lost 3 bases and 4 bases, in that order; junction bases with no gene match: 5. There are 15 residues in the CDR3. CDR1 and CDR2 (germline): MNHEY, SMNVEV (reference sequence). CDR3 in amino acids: CASSFAGEGTGELFF. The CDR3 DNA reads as TGTGCCAGCAGTTTCGCGGGAGAGGGCACCGGGGAGCTGTTTTTT.

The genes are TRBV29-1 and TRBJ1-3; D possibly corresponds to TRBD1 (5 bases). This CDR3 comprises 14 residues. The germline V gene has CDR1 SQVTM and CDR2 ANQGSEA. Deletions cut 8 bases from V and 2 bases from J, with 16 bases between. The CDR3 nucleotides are TGCAGCATAACCAAAGGGACTACTGGAAACACCATATATTTT. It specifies CSITKGTTGNTIYF.

CDR3 nucleotide sequence: TGTGCCAGCAGTTTATTGGAGACAGGCTCCTCCTACGAGCAGTACTTC. Its translation is CASSLLETGSSYEQYF. V gene TRBV27 combines with J gene TRBJ2-7; D possibly corresponds to TRBD1 (6 bases). V was trimmed by 1 base and J by 0 bases, leaving 13 bases between them. The CDR3 sequence is 16 residues long. Germline V gene sequence: CDR1 MNHEY, CDR2 SMNVEV (reference sequence).

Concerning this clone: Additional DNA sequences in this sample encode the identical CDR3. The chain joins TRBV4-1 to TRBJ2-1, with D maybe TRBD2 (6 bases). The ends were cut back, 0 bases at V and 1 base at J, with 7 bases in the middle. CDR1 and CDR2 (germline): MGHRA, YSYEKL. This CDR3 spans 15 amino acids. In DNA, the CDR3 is TGCGCCAGCAGCCAAGATGGACTATCCTACAATGAGCAGTTCTTC. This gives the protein CASSQDGLSYNEQFF.

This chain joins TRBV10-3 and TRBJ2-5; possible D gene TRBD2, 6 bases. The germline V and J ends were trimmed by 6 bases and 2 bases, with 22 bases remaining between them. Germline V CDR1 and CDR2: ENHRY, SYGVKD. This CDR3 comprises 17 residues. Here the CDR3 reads CAISPGLGRDSQETQYF. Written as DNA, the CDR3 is TGTGCCATCAGCCCAGGTCTGGGGCGGGATTCGCAAGAGACCCAGTACTTC.

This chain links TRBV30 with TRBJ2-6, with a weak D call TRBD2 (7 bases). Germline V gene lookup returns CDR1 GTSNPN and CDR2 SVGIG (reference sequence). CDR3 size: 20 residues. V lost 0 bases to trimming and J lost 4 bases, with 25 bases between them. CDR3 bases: TGTGCCTGGAGTGTACAGCGGTGGGGGGGCGCCTGGGCCGGGGCCAACGTCCTGACTTTC. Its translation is CAWSVQRWGGAWAGANVLTF. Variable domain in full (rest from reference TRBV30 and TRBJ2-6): SQTIHQWPATLVQPVGSPLSLECTVEGTSNPNLYWYRQAAGRGLQLLFYSVGIGQISSEVPQNLSASRPQDRQFILSSKKLLLSDSGFYLCAWSVQRWGGAWAGANVLTFGAGSRLTVL.

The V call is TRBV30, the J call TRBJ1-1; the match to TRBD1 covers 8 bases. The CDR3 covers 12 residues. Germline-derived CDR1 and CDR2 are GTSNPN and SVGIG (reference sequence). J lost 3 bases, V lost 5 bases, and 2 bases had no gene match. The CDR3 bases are TGTGCCTGGGTGACAGGGGACACTGAAGCTTTCTTT. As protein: CAWVTGDTEAFF.

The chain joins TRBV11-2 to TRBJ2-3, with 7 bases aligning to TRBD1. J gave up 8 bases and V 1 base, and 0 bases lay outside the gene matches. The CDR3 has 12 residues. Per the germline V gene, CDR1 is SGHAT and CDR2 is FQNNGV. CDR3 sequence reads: CASSLGDSTQYF. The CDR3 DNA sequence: TGTGCCAGCAGCTTAGGGGACAGTACGCAGTATTTT.

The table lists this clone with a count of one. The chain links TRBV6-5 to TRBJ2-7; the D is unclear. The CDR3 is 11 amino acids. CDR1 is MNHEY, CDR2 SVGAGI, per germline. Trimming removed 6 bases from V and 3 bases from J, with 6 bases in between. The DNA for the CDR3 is TGTGCCAGCAGGGGCAGCTACGAGCAGTACTTC. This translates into CASRGSYEQYF.

In DNA form, the CDR3 reads TGTGCCAGCAGTGACAGGGGCCGATTAGGGACCCAGTACTTC. Translated, it gives CASSDRGRLGTQYF. The chain joins TRBV6-1 to TRBJ2-5; tentatively, D is TRBD1 (6 bases). V was clipped by 3 bases and J by 7 bases, with 15 bases between them. The CDR3 totals 14 residues. Germline V gives CDR1 MNHNS, CDR2 SASEGT.

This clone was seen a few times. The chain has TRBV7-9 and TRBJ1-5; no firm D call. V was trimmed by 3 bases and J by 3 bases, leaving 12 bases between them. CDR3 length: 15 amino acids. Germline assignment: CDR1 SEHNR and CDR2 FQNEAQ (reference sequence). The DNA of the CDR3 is TGTGCCAGCAGCTTTGGTGGAGGAGACAATCAGCCCCAGCATTTT. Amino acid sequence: CASSFGGGDNQPQHF.

The CDR3 DNA follows: TGTGCCAGCAGCTTGTATGGAGGGCTCCCAGATACGCAGTATTTT. It codes for CASSLYGGLPDTQYF. The rearrangement uses TRBV7-2 and TRBJ2-3; perhaps TRBD2 as D (6 bases). Germline-derived CDR1 and CDR2 are SGHTA and FQGNSA. V was trimmed by 3 bases and J by 4 bases, leaving 14 bases between them. This CDR3 spans 15 amino acids.

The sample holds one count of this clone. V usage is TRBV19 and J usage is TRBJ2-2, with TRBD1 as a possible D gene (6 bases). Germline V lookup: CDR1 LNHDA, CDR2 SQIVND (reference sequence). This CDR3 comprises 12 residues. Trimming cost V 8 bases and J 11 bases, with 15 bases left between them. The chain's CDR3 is CASRPRTDELFF. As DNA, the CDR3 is TGTGCCAGTCGCCCCCGGACAGACGAGCTGTTTTTT.

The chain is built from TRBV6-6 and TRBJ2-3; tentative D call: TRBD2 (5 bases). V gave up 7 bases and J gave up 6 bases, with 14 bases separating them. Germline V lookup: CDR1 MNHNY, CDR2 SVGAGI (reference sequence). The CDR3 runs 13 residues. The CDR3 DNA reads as TGTGCCAGCAACCGGGGAAAAAGGGATACGCAGTATTTT. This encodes CASNRGKRDTQYF.

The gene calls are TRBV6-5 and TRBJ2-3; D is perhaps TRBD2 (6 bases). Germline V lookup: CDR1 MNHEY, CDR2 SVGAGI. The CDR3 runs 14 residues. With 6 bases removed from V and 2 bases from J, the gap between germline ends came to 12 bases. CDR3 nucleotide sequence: TGTGCCAGCAGCTCGGGACTCTACACAGATACGCAGTATTTT. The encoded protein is CASSSGLYTDTQYF.

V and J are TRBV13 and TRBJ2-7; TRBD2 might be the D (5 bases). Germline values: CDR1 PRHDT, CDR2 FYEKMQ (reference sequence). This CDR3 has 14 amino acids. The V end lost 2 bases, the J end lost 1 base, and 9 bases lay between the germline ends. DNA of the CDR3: TGTGCCAGCAGCTTACGGGGTGGGTCCTACGAGCAGTACTTC. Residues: CASSLRGGSYEQYF.

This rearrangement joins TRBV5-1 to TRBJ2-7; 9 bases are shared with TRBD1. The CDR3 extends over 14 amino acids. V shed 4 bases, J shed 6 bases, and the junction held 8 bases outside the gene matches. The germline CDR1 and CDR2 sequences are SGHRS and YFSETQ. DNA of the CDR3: TGCGCCAGCAGCGAGGACAGGGGAATAGTCGAGCAGTACTTC. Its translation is CASSEDRGIVEQYF. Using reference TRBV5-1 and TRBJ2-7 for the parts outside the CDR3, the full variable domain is KAGVTQTPRYLIKTRGQQVTLSCSPISGHRSVSWYQQTPGQGLQFLFEYFSETQRNKGNFPGRFSGRQFSNSRSEMNVSTLELGDSALYLCASSEDRGIVEQYFGPGTRLTVT.

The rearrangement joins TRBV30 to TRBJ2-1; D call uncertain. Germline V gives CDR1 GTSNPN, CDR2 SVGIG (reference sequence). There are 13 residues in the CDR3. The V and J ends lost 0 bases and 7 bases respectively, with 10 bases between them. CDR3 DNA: TGTGCCTGGAGTGTACTACCCTGGAATGAGCAGTTCTTC. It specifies CAWSVLPWNEQFF.

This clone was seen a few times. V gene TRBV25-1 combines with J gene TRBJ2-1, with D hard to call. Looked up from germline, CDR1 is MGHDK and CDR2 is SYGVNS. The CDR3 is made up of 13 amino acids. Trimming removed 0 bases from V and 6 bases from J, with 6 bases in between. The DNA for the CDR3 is TGTGCCAGCAGTGAATATAATAGCAATGAGCAGTTCTTC. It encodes CASSEYNSNEQFF.

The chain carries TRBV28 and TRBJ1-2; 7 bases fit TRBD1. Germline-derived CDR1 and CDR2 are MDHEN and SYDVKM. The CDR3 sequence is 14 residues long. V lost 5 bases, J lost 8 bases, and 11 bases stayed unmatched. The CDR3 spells CASSRTDRALGYTF. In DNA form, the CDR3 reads TGTGCCAGCAGTCGGACTGACAGGGCCCTCGGCTACACCTTC.

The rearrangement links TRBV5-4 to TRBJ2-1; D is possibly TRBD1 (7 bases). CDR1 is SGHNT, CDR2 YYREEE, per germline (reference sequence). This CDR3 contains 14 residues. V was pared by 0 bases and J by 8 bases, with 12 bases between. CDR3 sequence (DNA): TGTGCCAGCAGCTTGGACCAGGGGGGTCATGAGCAGTTCTTC. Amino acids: CASSLDQGGHEQFF. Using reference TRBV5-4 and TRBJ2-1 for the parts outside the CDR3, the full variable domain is ETGVTQSPTHLIKTRGQQVTLRCSSQSGHNTVSWYQQALGQGPQFIFQYYREEENGRGNFPPRFSGLQFPNYSSELNVNALELDDSALYLCASSLDQGGHEQFFGPGTRLTVL.

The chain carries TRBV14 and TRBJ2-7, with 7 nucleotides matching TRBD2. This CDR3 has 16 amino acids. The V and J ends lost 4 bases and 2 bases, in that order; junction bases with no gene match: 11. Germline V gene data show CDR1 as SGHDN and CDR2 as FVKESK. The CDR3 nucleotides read TGTGCCAGCAGCCCTCGTGGGATAGCGGGCACCTACGAGCAGTACTTC. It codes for CASSPRGIAGTYEQYF.